The rows below give T cell receptor beta chains drawn from one sample of a study of blood T cell repertoires in COVID-19. Clones were sequenced by immunoSEQ multiplex PCR, and TCRdb holds only the in-frame ones, with some missing. The profile covers more than 110,000 clones, with roughly 75% appearing a single time and more than 5% taken by the ten largest. Sequencing used PBMCs or T cells enriched from blood (not recorded which). The receptors shown here come from a woman aged 45-59 years who had recovered from COVID-19. The CDR3 runs from the conserved cysteine through the conserved F or W. The D gene is left open where the match is weak. Clone sizes are given selectively: once, few, many, or a class where the clone is expanded.

v_gene	d_gene	j_gene	abundance	CDR3aa
TRBV6-4	NA	TRBJ1-1	medium-sized	CASSPTGNTEAFF
TRBV12-3/TRBV12-4	TRBD1	TRBJ1-2	NA	CASSLVGGAGYTF
TRBV29-1	NA	TRBJ2-1	NA	CSVEGTPSSYNEQFF
TRBV27	TRBD1	TRBJ1-2	NA	CASTGQGSNYGYTF
TRBV6-4	NA	TRBJ2-3	NA	CASSQGSSTDTQYF
TRBV24-1	TRBD2	TRBJ2-1	once	CATRGTSGYNEQFF
TRBV3-1/TRBV3-2	NA	TRBJ2-7	NA	CASSQDLGQTSNYEQYF
TRBV6-4	NA	TRBJ2-2	many	CASSEGARFGELFF
TRBV24-1	NA	TRBJ2-6	NA	CATSDSRAPGANVLTF
TRBV28	NA	TRBJ1-1	NA	CASRYTGIGTEAFF
TRBV5-4	NA	TRBJ2-1	NA	CASSFGGGSSYNEQFF
TRBV29-1	NA	TRBJ2-5	NA	CSVASDVETQYF
TRBV3-1/TRBV3-2	TRBD1	TRBJ1-2	NA	CASSPSTGLGGYTF
TRBV28	NA	TRBJ1-4	NA	CASHSSSEKLFF
TRBV27	TRBD2	TRBJ2-2	NA	CASSLAGGHTGELFF
TRBV27	TRBD1	TRBJ2-1	NA	CASSLGQGVSGGQGTYNEQFF
TRBV3-1/TRBV3-2	NA	TRBJ2-2	NA	CASSHLNTGELFF
TRBV27	TRBD1	TRBJ2-1	NA	CASSLTGYNEQFF
TRBV7-9	NA	TRBJ1-3	NA	CASSALGGTGNTIYF
TRBV6-5	NA	TRBJ1-1	NA	CAVQTNTEAFF
TRBV3-1/TRBV3-2	NA	TRBJ1-1	NA	CASSQEGQGITEAFF
TRBV5-1	TRBD1	TRBJ2-2	few	CASSIQGPYTGELFF
TRBV2	TRBD1	TRBJ2-7	NA	CASNLDRAAYEQYF
TRBV9	NA	TRBJ1-3	NA	CASSVGIRGWGGSGNTIYF